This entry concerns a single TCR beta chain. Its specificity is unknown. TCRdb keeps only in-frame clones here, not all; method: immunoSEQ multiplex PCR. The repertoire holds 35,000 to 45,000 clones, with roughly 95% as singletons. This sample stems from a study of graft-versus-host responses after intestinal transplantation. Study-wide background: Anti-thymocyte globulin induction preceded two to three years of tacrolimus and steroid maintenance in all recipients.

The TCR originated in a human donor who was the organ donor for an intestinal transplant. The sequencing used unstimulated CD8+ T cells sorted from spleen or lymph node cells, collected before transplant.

CDR3 bases: TGTGCCAGCAGCGTAGATCCCGGGGTGTACAATGAGCAGTTCTTC. Translation: CASSVDPGVYNEQFF. The chain is built from TRBV9 and TRBJ2-1, with D possibly matching TRBD2 (5 bases). The CDR3 is 15 amino acids. The V end lost 0 bases, the J end lost 4 bases, and 11 bases lay between the germline ends. Germline CDR1 SGDLS, CDR2 YYNGEE.